This is a list of T cell receptor beta chains from one sample in a study of T cells in tuberculosis. Libraries were prepared by immunoSEQ multiplex PCR; TCRdb keeps only in-frame clonotypes and omits some of them. The sample contains approximately 53,000 clones, 90% to 95% of which appear only once. The sample in question was PBMCs, obtained at tuberculosis diagnosis. Receptors originate from an adult with tuberculosis. Each CDR3 is given with its conserved first and last residue. A D gene is named only where the DNA matches it firmly. The size entry is marked missing in some rows and otherwise reads once, few, many or a size class.

CDR3 length | clone size | J gene | D gene | V gene | CDR3 DNA | CDR3 protein
12 | . | TRBJ1-1 | . | TRBV19 | TGTGCCAGTAGGACAGCAAGATCTGAAGCTTTCTTT | CASRTARSEAFF
13 | . | TRBJ2-5 | . | TRBV9 | TGTGCCAGCAGCGGACCTAGCGTGGAGACCCAGTACTTC | CASSGPSVETQYF
15 | once | TRBJ2-1 | . | TRBV7-3 | TGTGCCAGCAGCTTAGATGCGGCAGGGCCGAATGAGCAGTTCTTC | CASSLDAAGPNEQFF
16 | . | TRBJ1-6 | . | TRBV7-8 | TGTGCCAGCAGCCCGGCCAGGGATGTTTGGGGTTCACCCCTCCACTTT | CASSPARDVWGSPLHF
16 | . | TRBJ1-4 | . | TRBV7-9 | TGTGCCAGCAGCCTGCGCGGGGGCCTGGGGTCCGAAAAACTGTTTTTT | CASSLRGGLGSEKLFF
13 | once | TRBJ1-2 | . | TRBV30 | TGTGCCTGGAGTGTGGCGGGGTGGGGTGGCTACACCTTC | CAWSVAGWGGYTF
14 | . | TRBJ2-5 | . | TRBV28 | TGTGCCAGCTGGGGGGAGTCAGCTGAAGAGACCCAGTACTTC | CASWGESAEETQYF
14 | . | TRBJ2-1 | TRBD2 | TRBV9 | TGTGCCAGCACCCCGGGACTAGTCGGCAGTGAGCAGTTCTTC | CASTPGLVGSEQFF
12 | . | TRBJ2-3 | . | TRBV5-1 | TGCGCCAGCAGCTTGGTTAGTAGTACGCAGTATTTT | CASSLVSSTQYF
14 | . | TRBJ1-2 | . | TRBV11-2 | TGTGCCAGCAGCTTTTCCGGAGGGCTCTATGGCTACACCTTC | CASSFSGGLYGYTF
18 | . | TRBJ2-5 | TRBD2 | TRBV30 | TGTGCCTGGAGTGCGGACATAGCGGGACTAGCGGGAGAGGAGACCCAGTACTTC | CAWSADIAGLAGEETQYF
13 | . | TRBJ1-1 | . | TRBV10-3 | TGTGCCATCAGTGGGACAGCCAACACTGAAGCTTTCTTT | CAISGTANTEAFF
17 | . | TRBJ1-2 | TRBD1 | TRBV4-1 | TGCGCCAGCAGGTCCGTCTCTTTGGGGACAGGGGGCCGGGGCTACACCTTC | CASRSVSLGTGGRGYTF
13 | . | TRBJ2-2 | . | TRBV4-2 | TGTGCCAGCAGCCCCCAGGGGCTTGGGGAGCTGTTTTTT | CASSPQGLGELFF
15 | . | TRBJ1-1 | . | TRBV28 | TGTGCCATCACCCCCAACGAGGGAATCGGCACTGAAGCTTTCTTT | CAITPNEGIGTEAFF
14 | . | TRBJ1-1 | TRBD1 | TRBV6-5 | TGTGCCAGCAGTCGGGGACAGGGGGCCACTGAAGCTTTCTTT | CASSRGQGATEAFF
13 | . | TRBJ2-2 | . | TRBV6-5 | TGTGCCAGCAGGCGATCGAACACCGGGGAGCTGTTTTTT | CASRRSNTGELFF
10 | . | TRBJ1-1 | . | TRBV13 | TGTGCCAGCAGCTTAGGTAAAGCTTTCTTT | CASSLGKAFF
11 | . | TRBJ2-1 | . | TRBV20-1 | TGCAGTGCTAGCGCTCCGGGTGAGCAGTTCTTC | CSASAPGEQFF
18 | . | TRBJ1-1 | TRBD1 | TRBV18 | TGTGCCAGCTCCCCACTGCCCGCGGGGACAGGGGATGTCACTGAAGCTTTCTTT | CASSPLPAGTGDVTEAFF
15 | . | TRBJ2-4 | TRBD1 | TRBV4-3 | TGCGCCAGCAGCCAGCTACCGGGACAGGGGTCCTTTCAGTACTTC | CASSQLPGQGSFQYF
16 | . | TRBJ1-1 | . | TRBV4-2 | TGTGCCAGCAGCCAAGACCCCCACAGGCCGAACACTGAAGCTTTCTTT | CASSQDPHRPNTEAFF
15 | . | TRBJ2-7 | TRBD2 | TRBV6-5 | TGTGCCAGCAGTTACAGGCTAGCGGAGACCTACGAGCAGTACTTC | CASSYRLAETYEQYF
16 | . | TRBJ2-1 | TRBD2 | TRBV13 | TGTGCCAGCAGCTTAGTGACTAGCGGGAGCGGTGATGAGCAGTTCTTC | CASSLVTSGSGDEQFF
17 | . | TRBJ2-7 | TRBD2 | TRBV7-2 | TGTGCCAGCAGCTTTCGGGGGGCTAGCGGGAGGCCTTACGAGCAGTACTTC | CASSFRGASGRPYEQYF
17 | once | TRBJ2-1 | TRBD2 | TRBV27 | TGTGCCAGCAGTTTACTGCCCCTGGGACTAGTTGGAAATGAGCAGTTCTTC | CASSLLPLGLVGNEQFF
15 | . | TRBJ2-1 | TRBD2 | TRBV19 | TGTGCCAGTAGTATTGGTAGCGGGATCTACAATGAGCAGTTCTTC | CASSIGSGIYNEQFF
15 | few | TRBJ1-1 | TRBD1 | TRBV30 | TGTGCCGGGGATAAGGGACAGGGGATGGGTACTGAAGCTTTCTTT | CAGDKGQGMGTEAFF
15 | . | TRBJ2-1 | . | TRBV2 | TGTGCCAGCGGTCAAGAGGGGCAGACCTACAATGAGCAGTTCTTC | CASGQEGQTYNEQFF
13 | . | TRBJ1-1 | . | TRBV5-4 | TGTGCCAGCAGCTTACGGGAGAACACTGAAGCTTTCTTT | CASSLRENTEAFF
15 | . | TRBJ1-2 | . | TRBV4-1 | TGCGCCAGCAGCCAAGATACGGGGGGTGGCTATGGCTACACCTTC | CASSQDTGGGYGYTF
15 | . | TRBJ2-1 | TRBD2 | TRBV7-9 | TGTGCCAGCAGCTTAGGGGTGACTAGCGACAATGAGCAGTTCTTC | CASSLGVTSDNEQFF
13 | . | TRBJ2-2 | . | TRBV25-1 | TGTGCCAGCAGTGGCACAGGGACCGGGGAGCTGTTTTTT | CASSGTGTGELFF
15 | . | TRBJ2-7 | TRBD2 | TRBV7-2 | TGTGCCAGCAGCTTAGAAGCTAGCGGGGGTTACGAGCAGTACTTC | CASSLEASGGYEQYF
16 | . | TRBJ2-7 | TRBD2 | TRBV7-2 | TGTGCCAGCAGCTTAGATTCAGGCGGGAGCTCCTACGAGCAGTACTTC | CASSLDSGGSSYEQYF
15 | . | TRBJ2-2 | . | TRBV4-1 | TGCGCCAGCAGCCACTCTAACGGTAACACCGGGGAGCTGTTTTTT | CASSHSNGNTGELFF
15 | . | TRBJ1-3 | TRBD1 | TRBV7-2 | TGTGCCAGCAGCTCATACCGGGACAGCGGAAACACCATATATTTT | CASSSYRDSGNTIYF
15 | . | TRBJ1-1 | . | TRBV7-2 | TGTGCCAGCAGCTTAGATGCAGGCCACTACACTGAAGCTTTCTTT | CASSLDAGHYTEAFF
16 | . | TRBJ2-6 | TRBD1 | TRBV28 | TGTGCCAGCAGTTCCGGGACAGGGTCTGGGGCCAACGTCCTGACTTTC | CASSSGTGSGANVLTF
15 | . | TRBJ2-2 | . | TRBV9 | TGTGCCAGCAGCGCCTCGGTACCGAACACCGGGGAGCTGTTTTTT | CASSASVPNTGELFF
13 | . | TRBJ1-2 | . | TRBV18 | TGTGCCAGCTCACCACCGGGGCAGGGCACCTACACCTTC | CASSPPGQGTYTF
13 | . | TRBJ2-3 | TRBD1 | TRBV6-6 | TGTGCCAGCAAGGGACAGGGCCCAGATACGCAGTATTTT | CASKGQGPDTQYF
11 | . | TRBJ2-7 | . | TRBV30 | TGTGCCTGGAGTTCTCCTTACGAGCAGTACTTC | CAWSSPYEQYF